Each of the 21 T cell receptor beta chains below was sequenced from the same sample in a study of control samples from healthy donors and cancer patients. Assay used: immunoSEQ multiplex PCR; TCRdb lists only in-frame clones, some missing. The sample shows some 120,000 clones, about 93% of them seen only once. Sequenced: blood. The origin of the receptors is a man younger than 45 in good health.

The CDR3 spells CASSPSGGRTGELFF. CDR3 nucleotide sequence: TGCGCCAGCAGCCCCTCGGGGGGGCGAACCGGGGAGCTGTTTTTT. V and J are TRBV5-1 and TRBJ2-2; 8 bases line up with TRBD2. Germline loops: CDR1 SGHRS, CDR2 YFSETQ. Trimming at V came to 4 bases and at J to 5 bases, leaving 7 bases not matched to a gene. The CDR3 is 15 amino acids. The full variable domain, with the rest looked up from reference TRBV5-1 and TRBJ2-2, is KAGVTQTPRYLIKTRGQQVTLSCSPISGHRSVSWYQQTPGQGLQFLFEYFSETQRNKGNFPGRFSGRQFSNSRSEMNVSTLELGDSALYLCASSPSGGRTGELFFGEGSRLTVL.

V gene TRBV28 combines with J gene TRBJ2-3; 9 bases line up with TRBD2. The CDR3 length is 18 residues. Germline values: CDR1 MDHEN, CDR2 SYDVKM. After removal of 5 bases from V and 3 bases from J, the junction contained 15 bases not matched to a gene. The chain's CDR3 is CASSPRGRGGLGTDTQYF. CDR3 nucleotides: TGTGCCAGCAGTCCCCGGGGGCGGGGGGGCCTAGGTACAGATACGCAGTATTTT.

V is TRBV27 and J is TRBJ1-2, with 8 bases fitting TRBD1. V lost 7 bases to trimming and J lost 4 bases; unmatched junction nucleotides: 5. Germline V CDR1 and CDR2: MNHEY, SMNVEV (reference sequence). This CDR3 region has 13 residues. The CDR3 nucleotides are TGTGCCAGCAACCCAGGGGGCGGCTATGGCTACACCTTC. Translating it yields CASNPGGGYGYTF.

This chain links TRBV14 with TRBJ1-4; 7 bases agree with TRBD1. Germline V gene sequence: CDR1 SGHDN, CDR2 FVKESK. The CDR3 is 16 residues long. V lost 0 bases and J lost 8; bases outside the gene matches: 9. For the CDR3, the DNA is TGTGCCAGCAGCCAAGAGGGGAGGGGGCGCCGGGAAAAACTGTTTTTT. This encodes CASSQEGRGRREKLFF.

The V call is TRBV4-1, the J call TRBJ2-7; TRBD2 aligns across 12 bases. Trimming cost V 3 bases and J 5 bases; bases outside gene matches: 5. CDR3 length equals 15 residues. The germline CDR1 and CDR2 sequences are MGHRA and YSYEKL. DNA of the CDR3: TGCGCCAGCAGCCAGTCTAGCGGGGGGGCCCACGAGCAGTACTTC. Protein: CASSQSSGGAHEQYF.

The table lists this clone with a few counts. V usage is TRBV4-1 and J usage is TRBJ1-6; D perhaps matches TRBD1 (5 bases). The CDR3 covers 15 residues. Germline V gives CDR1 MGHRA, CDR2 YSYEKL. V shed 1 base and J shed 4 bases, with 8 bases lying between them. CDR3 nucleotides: TGCGCCAGCAGCCAAGCGGCAGGGTATAATTCACCCCTCCACTTT. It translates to CASSQAAGYNSPLHF.

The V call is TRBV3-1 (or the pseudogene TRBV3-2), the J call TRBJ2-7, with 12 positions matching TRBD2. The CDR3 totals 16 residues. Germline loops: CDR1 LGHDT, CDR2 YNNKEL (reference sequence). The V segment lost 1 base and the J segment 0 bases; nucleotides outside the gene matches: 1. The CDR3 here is CASSQGTSGNSYEQYF. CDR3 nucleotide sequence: TGTGCCAGCAGCCAAGGGACTAGCGGGAACTCCTACGAGCAGTACTTC.

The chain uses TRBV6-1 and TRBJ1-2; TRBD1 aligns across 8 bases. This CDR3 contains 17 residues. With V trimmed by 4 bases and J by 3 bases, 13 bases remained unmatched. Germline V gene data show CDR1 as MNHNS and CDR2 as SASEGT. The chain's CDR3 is CASSGGTGGMVDYGYTF. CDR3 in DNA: TGTGCCAGCAGTGGAGGGACAGGCGGGATGGTGGACTATGGCTACACCTTC.

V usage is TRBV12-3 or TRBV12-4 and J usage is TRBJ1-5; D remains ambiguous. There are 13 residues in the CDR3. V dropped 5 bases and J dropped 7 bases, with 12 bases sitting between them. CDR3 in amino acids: CASSTRSSQPQHF. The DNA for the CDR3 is TGTGCCAGCAGTACACGATCTTCGCAGCCCCAGCATTTT.

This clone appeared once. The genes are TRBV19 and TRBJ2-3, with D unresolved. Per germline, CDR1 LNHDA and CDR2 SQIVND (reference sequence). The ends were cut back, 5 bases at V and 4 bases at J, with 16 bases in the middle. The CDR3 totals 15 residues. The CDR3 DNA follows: TGTGCCAGTAGTCCCGGGCCCCGCGCACCAGATACGCAGTATTTT. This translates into CASSPGPRAPDTQYF.

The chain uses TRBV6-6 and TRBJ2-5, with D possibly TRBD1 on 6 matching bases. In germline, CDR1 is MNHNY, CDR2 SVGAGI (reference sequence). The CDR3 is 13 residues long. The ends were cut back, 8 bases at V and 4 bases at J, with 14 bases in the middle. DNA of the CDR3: TGTGCCAGCTATAGGGGGACCCGAGAGACCCAGTACTTC. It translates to CASYRGTRETQYF.

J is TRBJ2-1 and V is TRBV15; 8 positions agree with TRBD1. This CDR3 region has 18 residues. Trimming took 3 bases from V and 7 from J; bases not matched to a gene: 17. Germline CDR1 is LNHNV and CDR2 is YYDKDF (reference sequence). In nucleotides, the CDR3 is TGTGCCACCAGCAGCCAGTACTCACTCCGGACAGGGAGGAATGAGCAGTTCTTC. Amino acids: CATSSQYSLRTGRNEQFF.

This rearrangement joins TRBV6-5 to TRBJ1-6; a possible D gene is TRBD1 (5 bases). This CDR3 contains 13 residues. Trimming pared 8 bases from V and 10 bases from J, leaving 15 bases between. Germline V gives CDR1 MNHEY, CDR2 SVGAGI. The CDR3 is CASYISGHSPLHF. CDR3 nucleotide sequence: TGTGCCAGCTATATCTCGGGGCACTCACCCCTCCACTTT.

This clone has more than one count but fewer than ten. The CDR3 region has the DNA TGCGCCAGCAGAGGCCCGAGGGCTCGTAAGCAGTACGTC. Translated, it gives CASRGPRARKQYV. The V gene is TRBV5-1, the J gene TRBJ2-7, with D possibly TRBD2 on 5 matching bases. The CDR3 loop spans 13 amino acids. Trimming shortened V by 5 bases and J by 8 bases, and 17 bases separated the two germline ends. From germline, CDR1 is SGHRS and CDR2 YFSETQ.

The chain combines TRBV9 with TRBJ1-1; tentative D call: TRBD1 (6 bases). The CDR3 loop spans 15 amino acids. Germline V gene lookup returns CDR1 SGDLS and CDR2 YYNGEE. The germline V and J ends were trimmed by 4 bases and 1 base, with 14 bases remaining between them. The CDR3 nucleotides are TGTGCCAGCAGCCCAACAGGGACGGCGAACACTGAAGCTTTCTTT. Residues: CASSPTGTANTEAFF.

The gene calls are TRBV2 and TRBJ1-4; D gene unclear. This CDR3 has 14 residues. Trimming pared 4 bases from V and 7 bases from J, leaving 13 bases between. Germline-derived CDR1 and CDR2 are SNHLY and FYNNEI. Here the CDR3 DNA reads TGTGCCAGCAGTGGAGGGTTTCAGAGTGAAAAACTGTTTTTT. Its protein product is CASSGGFQSEKLFF.

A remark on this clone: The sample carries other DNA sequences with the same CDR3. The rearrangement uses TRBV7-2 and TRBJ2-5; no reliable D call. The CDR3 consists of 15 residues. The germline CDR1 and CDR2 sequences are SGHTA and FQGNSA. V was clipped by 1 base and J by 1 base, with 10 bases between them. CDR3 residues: CASSLGRQLQETQYF. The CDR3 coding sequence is TGTGCCAGCAGCTTAGGTCGGCAGCTCCAAGAGACCCAGTACTTC. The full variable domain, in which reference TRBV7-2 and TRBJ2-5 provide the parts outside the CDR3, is GAGVSQSPSNKVTEKGKDVELRCDPISGHTALYWYRQSLGQGLEFLIYFQGNSAPDKSGLPSDRFSAERTGGSVSTLTIQRTQQEDSAVYLCASSLGRQLQETQYFGPGTRLLVL.

The CDR3 nucleotides are TGTGCCAGCAGCCTTAATGATCAGCCCCAGCATTTT. Encoded protein: CASSLNDQPQHF. The rearrangement links TRBV25-1 to TRBJ1-5; no definite D call. Trimming removed 6 bases from V and 5 bases from J, with 8 bases in between. The CDR3 has 12 amino acids. CDR1 is MGHDK and CDR2 is SYGVNS in the germline V gene.

As DNA, the CDR3 is TGTGCCAGCGGAGACGGAGTGAACACTGAAGCTTTCTTT. This gives the protein CASGDGVNTEAFF. The V and J genes are TRBV12-3 or TRBV12-4 and TRBJ1-1; no definite D call. This CDR3 comprises 13 residues. The ends were cut back, 8 bases at V and 0 bases at J, with 10 bases in the middle.

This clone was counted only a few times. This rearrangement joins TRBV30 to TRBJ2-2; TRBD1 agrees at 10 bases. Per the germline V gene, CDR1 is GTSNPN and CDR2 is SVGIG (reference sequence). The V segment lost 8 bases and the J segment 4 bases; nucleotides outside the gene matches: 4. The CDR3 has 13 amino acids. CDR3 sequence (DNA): TGTGCCCGCCGGGACAGGGGCACCGGGGAGCTGTTTTTT. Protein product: CARRDRGTGELFF.

This chain's CDR3 is CAWSIRAGSTEAFF. The CDR3 DNA sequence: TGTGCCTGGAGTATCAGGGCGGGGAGCACTGAAGCTTTCTTT. The gene calls are TRBV30 and TRBJ1-1; maybe TRBD1 (5 bases). Germline loops: CDR1 GTSNPN, CDR2 SVGIG (reference sequence). The V and J ends lost 2 bases and 4 bases respectively, with 14 bases between them. The CDR3 is 14 amino acids. The full variable domain, its missing parts supplied by reference TRBV30 and TRBJ1-1, is SQTIHQWPATLVQPVGSPLSLECTVEGTSNPNLYWYRQAAGRGLQLLFYSVGIGQISSEVPQNLSASRPQDRQFILSSKKLLLSDSGFYLCAWSIRAGSTEAFFGQGTRLTVV.